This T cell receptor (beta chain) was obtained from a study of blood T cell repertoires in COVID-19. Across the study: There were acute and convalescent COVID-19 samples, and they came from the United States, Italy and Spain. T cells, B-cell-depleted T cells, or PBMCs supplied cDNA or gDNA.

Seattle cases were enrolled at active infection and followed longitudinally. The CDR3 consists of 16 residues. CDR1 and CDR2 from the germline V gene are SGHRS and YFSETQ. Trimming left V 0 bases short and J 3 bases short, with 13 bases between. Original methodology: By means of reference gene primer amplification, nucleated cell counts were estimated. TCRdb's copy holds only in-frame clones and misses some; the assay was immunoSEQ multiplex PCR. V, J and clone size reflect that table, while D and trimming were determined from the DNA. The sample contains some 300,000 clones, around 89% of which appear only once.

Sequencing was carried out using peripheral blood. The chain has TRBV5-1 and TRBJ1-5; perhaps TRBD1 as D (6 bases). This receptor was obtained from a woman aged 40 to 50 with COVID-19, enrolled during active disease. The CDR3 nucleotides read TGCGCCAGCAGCTTGGCCGGCGGACAGCCCAATCAGCCCCAGCATTTT. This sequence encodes CASSLAGGQPNQPQHF.